Listed here is a single TCR beta chain. Antigen: not known. The source of the sample is a study of PD-1 blockade in classical Hodgkin lymphoma. Whole-study findings and limits: Nivolumab initiated under 1 year post-ASCT led to patient exclusion. Newly diagnosed patients were reported to start with lower TCR diversity than healthy donors.

Sequencing used immunoSEQ multiplex PCR; TCRdb keeps in-frame clones, though not all of them. The sample includes 15,000 to 20,000 clones, about 87% of them seen just once. As for time point: cycle 4 day 1 (C4D1), after 6 weeks of nivolumab. Relapse after autologous stem cell transplantation occurred in every patient, and brentuximab vedotin exposure varied. Magnetic negative selection, applied to thawed PBMCs, was used to isolate the CD8+ T cells. Between the trimmed V and J ends, which lost 3 bases and 0 bases, there was a span of 12 bases. Germline CDR1 PRHDT, CDR2 FYEKMQ (reference sequence). CDR3 length: 15 residues.

This sequence originates from a human donor with classical Hodgkin lymphoma. The rearrangement joins TRBV13 to TRBJ2-7; possibly TRBD2 for D (6 bases). The sequencing here drew on CD8+ T cells from blood, taken before the fourth cycle of nivolumab. The CDR3 region is CASSLGLGGSYEQYF. The CDR3 bases are TGTGCCAGCAGCTTGGGCTTGGGGGGCTCCTACGAGCAGTACTTC.